Included here is one T cell receptor (beta chain) sequence, with context. Measured with immunoSEQ multiplex PCR; TCRdb has only the in-frame clones, and not every one. The profile covers 20,000 to 25,000 clones, with around 86% appearing a single time and roughly two fifths taken by the ten largest. This record belongs to a study of OX40 agonist ivuxolimab in advanced cancers. Trimming cost V 5 bases and J 0 bases, with 11 bases left between them. In germline, CDR1 is MNHEY, CDR2 SVGAGI. CDR3 length: 14 amino acids. Patients who had autoimmune disease history or got systemic immunosuppression were left out.

The chain has TRBV6-5 and TRBJ2-7; D is uncertain. The input for sequencing was CD4+ or CD8+ T cells sorted from blood, taken in a trial of the OX40 agonist ivuxolimab. This clonotype was obtained from an adult with an advanced solid tumor such as melanoma, head and neck, liver or kidney cancer. CDR3 nucleotide sequence: TGTGCCAGCAGTGAGGTCGGAAGCTCCTACGAGCAGTACTTC. Translation gives CASSEVGSSYEQYF.